Shown below are 5 T cell receptor beta chains from a single sample sequenced in a study of persistence of HIV-infected CD4 T cells. No antigens are known for them. The libraries were made with immunoSEQ version 4 in survey mode. TCRdb's table, derived via immunoSEQ multiplex PCR, lists solely in-frame clones and lacks some. Among under 50,000 clones, approximately 89% were seen once, and the ten largest hold approximately 1.8%. This nonspecific control used anti-CD3/anti-CD28 bead stimulation of CD4+ T cells. CD4+ T cells upregulating both CD40 ligand and CD69 were sorted as responding cells. The sequences come from CD4+ T cells sorted from PBMCs after roughly 20-hour stimulation, collected from a patient who received antiretroviral therapy. The receptors originated from an adult man with HIV who was CMV-seropositive.

The chain links TRBV5-8 to TRBJ2-2, with D uncertain. Germline lookup yields CDR1 SGHTS and CDR2 YDEGEE. This CDR3 contains 18 residues. Trimming took 4 bases from V and 0 from J, leaving 19 bases between them. In nucleotides, the CDR3 is TGTGCCAGCAGCACCTTATTCGGACGGGCCGCGAACACCGGGGAGCTGTTTTTT. It specifies CASSTLFGRAANTGELFF.

The chain employs TRBV19 and TRBJ2-2; 7 nucleotides agree with TRBD1. Germline CDR1 and CDR2: LNHDA and SQIVND (reference sequence). With V trimmed by 2 bases and J by 7 bases, 4 bases remained unmatched. The CDR3 contains 14 residues. The DNA for the CDR3 is TGTGCCAGTAGTATACAGGACAGGCGCGGGGAGCTGTTTTTT. This sequence encodes CASSIQDRRGELFF.

The chain combines TRBV5-1 with TRBJ1-2; D gene uncertain. Per germline, CDR1 SGHRS and CDR2 YFSETQ. The CDR3 loop spans 13 amino acids. Trimming stripped 4 bases from V and 1 base from J, with 8 bases between. The CDR3 sequence: CASSRIDNYGYTF. DNA for the CDR3: TGCGCCAGCAGCCGCATTGATAACTATGGCTACACCTTC.

The CDR3 DNA follows: TGTGCAAGTCGCTTAGCCCAGTTCCAAGACAGGGGCTTCCAGCCCCAGCATTTT. Translating gives CASRLAQFQDRGFQPQHF. This chain links TRBV12-2 with TRBJ1-5; no DNA check was done on the table's D call, TRBD1. TRBV12-2 is described as a pseudogene. This CDR3 contains 18 residues.

The chain combines TRBV7-9 with TRBJ2-7; TRBD1 or TRBD2 may be the D gene (6 bases each). The CDR3 is 14 residues long. Trimming left V 3 bases short and J 6 bases short, with 15 bases between. Germline V gene sequence: CDR1 SEHNR, CDR2 FQNEAQ (reference sequence). As DNA, the CDR3 is TGTGCCAGCAGCTTCACCGGGGGCGAGCTCGAGCAGTACTTC. Encoded protein: CASSFTGGELEQYF.